The 14 T cell receptor beta chains in this list originate from one sample, sequenced in a study of regulatory T cells in long-lasting Graves disease. Researchers made TCR beta libraries by using iRepertoire HTBI primers and running Arm-PCR on CDR3 regions. TCRdb itself ran the multiplex PCR reads through MiXCR, one entry per CDR3 protein. The sample yields about 460,000 distinct CDR3 sequences, under 25% seen once. Described time point: persistent/refractory GD, antithyroid drugs over 5 years with positive TRAb. Researchers made the TCR library from RNA that was extracted from PBMCs. The sequencing used peripheral blood mononuclear cells (PBMCs), collected when the disease was refractory, from a patient treated with antithyroid drugs. Receptors originate from a female donor with Graves disease.

This sequence joins TRBV6-5 and TRBJ2-7; possible D gene TRBD1, 5 bases. Trimming took 0 bases from V and 0 from J, leaving 15 bases between them. Germline assignment: CDR1 MNHEY and CDR2 SVGAGI. CDR3 size: 17 residues. DNA of the CDR3: TGTGCCAGCAGTTACTCCCTTCCAGGGCAGAACTCCTACGAGCAGTACTTC. Residues: CASSYSLPGQNSYEQYF.

This clonotype has just a few counts. V and J are TRBV11-2 and TRBJ2-6; D gene uncertain. Germline values: CDR1 SGHAT, CDR2 FQNNGV. The CDR3 loop spans 16 amino acids. V lost 3 bases and J 1 base, leaving 10 bases between the germline ends. For the CDR3, the DNA is TGTGCCAGCAGCTTGACCTCTTTATCTGGGGCCAACGTCCTGACTTTC. Protein: CASSLTSLSGANVLTF.

This clonotype has a count of ten or more. The V and J genes are TRBV6-2 or TRBV6-3 and TRBJ1-2; D is possibly TRBD1 (5 bases). Trimming pared 3 bases from V and 4 bases from J, leaving 21 bases between. The CDR3 has 17 residues. Germline V CDR1 and CDR2: MNHEY, SVGEGT. The CDR3 sequence is CASSYSSSGTESYGYTF. CDR3 nucleotides: TGTGCCAGCAGTTATTCGAGTTCCGGGACCGAATCCTATGGCTACACCTTC.

V gene TRBV9 combines with J gene TRBJ1-2, with no clear D. Trimming cost V 3 bases and J 7 bases, with 16 bases left between them. The CDR3 runs to 14 residues. Germline CDR1 SGDLS, CDR2 YYNGEE. This CDR3 is CASSASGSLGGYTF. CDR3 sequence (DNA): TGTGCCAGCAGCGCTTCGGGCTCGCTCGGTGGCTACACCTTC.

The sample holds many counts of this clonotype. The V call is TRBV25-1, the J call TRBJ2-6, with TRBD2 matching 11 bases. This CDR3 spans 18 amino acids. After removal of 4 bases from V and 2 bases from J, the junction contained 7 bases not matched to a gene. The V gene's germline CDR1 is MGHDK and CDR2 SYGVNS. CDR3 in amino acids: CASSVGLAGSAGANVLTF. The CDR3 bases are TGTGCCAGCAGTGTTGGACTAGCGGGCAGCGCTGGGGCCAACGTCCTGACTTTC.

In this sample, this clonotype turned up a few times. V gene TRBV30 combines with J gene TRBJ1-3, with 11 nucleotides matching TRBD1. Per germline, CDR1 GTSNPN and CDR2 SVGIG (reference sequence). V shed 3 bases and J 4 bases; nucleotides not matched to a gene: 5. CDR3 size: 15 residues. The CDR3 here is CAWSWDRGTGNTIYF. The CDR3, as DNA: TGTGCCTGGAGCTGGGACAGGGGGACCGGAAACACCATATATTTT. Drawing the rest from reference TRBV30 and TRBJ1-3, the complete variable domain is SQTIHQWPATLVQPVGSPLSLECTVEGTSNPNLYWYRQAAGRGLQLLFYSVGIGQISSEVPQNLSASRPQDRQFILSSKKLLLSDSGFYLCAWSWDRGTGNTIYFGEGSWLTVV.

With respect to this clonotype: As the CDR3 is not closed by the conserved phenylalanine or tryptophan, this likely results from a read error. The V and J genes are TRBV12-3 or TRBV12-4 and TRBJ2-7, with D tentatively TRBD1 or TRBD2 (7 bases each). V was clipped by 3 bases and J by 2 bases, with 14 bases between them. This CDR3 comprises 15 residues. In nucleotides, the CDR3 is TGTGCCAGCAGTTTGACTAGCAGGGGGGCCTACGAGCAGTACTCC. It yields the protein CASSLTSRGAYEQYS.

This clonotype showed up many times. The genes are TRBV28 and TRBJ1-4; no firm D call. Germline V lookup: CDR1 MDHEN, CDR2 SYDVKM. The CDR3 contains 18 residues. Trimming left V 7 bases short and J 0 bases short, with 21 bases between. This CDR3 reads CASTDGGQFLPTNEKLFF. The CDR3 DNA is TGTGCCAGCACCGACGGCGGGCAGTTTCTCCCAACTAATGAAAAACTGTTTTTT.

This clonotype was observed at least ten times. This chain uses TRBV7-2 with TRBJ2-5; D possibly corresponds to TRBD2 (5 bases). This CDR3 region has 14 residues. The germline CDR1 and CDR2 sequences are SGHTA and FQGNSA. Trimming took off 4 bases at V and 1 base at J, with 10 bases between the two ends. CDR3: CASSSGLGQETQYF. The CDR3, as DNA: TGTGCCAGCAGCTCCGGACTGGGCCAAGAGACCCAGTACTTC.

As regards this clonotype: This may be a read error, as it is one base from a much larger clone. No conserved phenylalanine or tryptophan is present at the end of the CDR3, so a read error is the likely explanation. The V and J genes are TRBV7-2 and TRBJ2-7, with D unclear. Between the trimmed V and J ends, which lost 0 bases and 5 bases, there was a span of 14 bases. This CDR3 contains 15 residues. Germline V gene sequence: CDR1 SGHTA, CDR2 FQGNSA. The CDR3: CASSLASGLVNEQYS. The CDR3 DNA is TGTGCCAGCAGCTTAGCTTCTGGCTTAGTTAACGAGCAGTACTCC.

This clonotype was detected a few times. J is TRBJ1-4 and V is TRBV5-6, with no clear D. The CDR3 totals 14 residues. The V end lost 4 bases, the J end lost 7 bases, and 14 bases lay between the germline ends. The germline CDR1 and CDR2 sequences are SGHDT and YYEEEE. This chain's CDR3 is CASSLISVGEKLFF. CDR3 in DNA: TGTGCCAGCAGCCTTATCTCTGTAGGTGAAAAACTGTTTTTT. Combining the CDR3 with reference TRBV5-6 and TRBJ1-4 gives the whole variable domain DAGVTQSPTHLIKTRGQQVTLRCSPKSGHDTVSWYQQALGQGPQFIFQYYEEEERQRGNFPDRFSGHQFPNYSSELNVNALLLGDSALYLCASSLISVGEKLFFGSGTQLSVL.

This clonotype was counted at least ten times. V usage is TRBV7-6 and J usage is TRBJ1-1, with TRBD1 identical over 9 bases. Germline trimming cut 5 bases from V and 11 bases from J; bases unmatched to any gene: 6. The CDR3 runs to 12 residues. Germline assignment: CDR1 SGHVS and CDR2 FNYEAQ. The CDR3 region is CASSPRDRDAFF. Written as DNA, the CDR3 is TGTGCCAGCAGCCCCCGGGACAGGGACGCTTTCTTT.

There are many counts of this clonotype. The chain employs TRBV2 and TRBJ2-2; D may be TRBD1 (5 bases). Trimming shortened V by 7 bases and J by 2 bases, and 11 bases separated the two germline ends. Germline lookup yields CDR1 SNHLY and CDR2 FYNNEI. The length of the CDR3 is 14 residues. The CDR3 sequence is CASTIGANTGELFF. CDR3 nucleotides: TGTGCCAGCACAATAGGGGCCAACACCGGGGAGCTGTTTTTT.

This clonotype turned up a few times. The chain has TRBV6-1 and TRBJ2-7, with 8 bases aligning to TRBD1. CDR1 is MNHNS and CDR2 is SASEGT in the germline V gene. V was clipped by 6 bases and J by 3 bases; unmatched bases: 16. The CDR3 extends over 17 amino acids. The CDR3 reads CASRARGQTGVFYEQYF. In nucleotides, the CDR3 is TGTGCCAGCAGGGCCAGGGGGCAGACAGGGGTCTTCTACGAGCAGTACTTC.